In its sample, the clone carrying this T cell receptor (beta chain) was seen a few times. The antigen is undetermined. Reverse transcription of all isolated RNA meant that expressed TCRB transcripts were sequenced. The data were produced by immunoSEQ multiplex PCR, yet TCRdb's version contains in-frame clones alone and is incomplete. The data show hundreds of thousands of clones, around 15% seen once. The data were obtained in a study of beta chain features in type 1 diabetes. Study at large: The samples had about 100,000,000 sorted cells examined in all.

General study results and limits: Highly expressing activated T cells could be over-counted with a cDNA template. In all four CD4+ subsets, TCRB CDR3 length was significantly, moderately reduced in type 1 diabetes.

The sequence derives from a man between 18 and 35 years old with type 1 diabetes. Sequencing was performed on naive CD4+ T cells from blood.

The CDR3: CASSPEPLTSGNTGELFF. CDR3 DNA sequence: TGCGCCAGCAGCCCCGAACCCCTGACTAGCGGAAACACCGGGGAGCTGTTTTTT. The chain joins TRBV5-1 to TRBJ2-2, with 9 bases matching TRBD2. V lost 4 bases, J lost 2 bases, and 12 bases stayed unmatched. This CDR3 contains 18 residues. The germline CDR1 and CDR2 sequences are SGHRS and YFSETQ.